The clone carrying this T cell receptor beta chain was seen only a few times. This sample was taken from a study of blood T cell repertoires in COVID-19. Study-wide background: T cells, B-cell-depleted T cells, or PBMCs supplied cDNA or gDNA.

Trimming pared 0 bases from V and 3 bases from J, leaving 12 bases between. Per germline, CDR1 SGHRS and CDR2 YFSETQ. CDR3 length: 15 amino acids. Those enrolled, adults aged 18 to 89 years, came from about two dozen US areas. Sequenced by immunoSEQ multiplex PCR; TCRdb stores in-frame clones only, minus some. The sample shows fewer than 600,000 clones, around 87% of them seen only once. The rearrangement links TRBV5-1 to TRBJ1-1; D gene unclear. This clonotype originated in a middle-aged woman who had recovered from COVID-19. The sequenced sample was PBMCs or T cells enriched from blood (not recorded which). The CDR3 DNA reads TGCGCCAGCAGCTTGGATGGCGCGGCGGACACTGAAGCTTTCTTT. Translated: CASSLDGAADTEAFF.